The sequence of this T cell receptor (beta chain) was determined in a study of blood T cell repertoires in COVID-19. Study information: Spain, Italy and the United States supplied samples that represented acute and convalescent COVID-19. The analysed material was cDNA or gDNA that came from T cells, B-cell-depleted T cells, or PBMCs.

After removal of 0 bases from V and 7 bases from J, the junction contained 8 bases not matched to a gene. Germline V gives CDR1 SGHRS, CDR2 YFSETQ. This CDR3 is 16 amino acids long. In the study's own analysis: How many nucleated cells were present was estimated from reference gene primer amplification. Method: immunoSEQ multiplex PCR; TCRdb's copy keeps in-frame clones and lacks some. The V and J calls and clone size come from that table; D and trimming were worked out from the DNA. The data hold some 97,000 clones, with around 90% observed a single time. What was sequenced was peripheral blood. V usage is TRBV5-1 and J usage is TRBJ2-1; 9 bases align to TRBD2. This sequence originates from a human donor in a cohort sampled during active COVID-19. The CDR3 is CASSLVGGRGFNEQFF. The DNA for the CDR3 is TGCGCCAGCAGCTTGGTGGGCGGGAGGGGTTTTAATGAGCAGTTCTTC.